Listed below are T cell receptor beta chains from one sample, sequenced in a study of T cells in Graves' hyperthyroidism and ophthalmopathy. Each CDR3 protein is one row after TCRdb ran MiXCR on the multiplex PCR reads. The sample contains about 620,000 distinct CDR3 sequences, roughly 15% of which appear only once. Sequencing used blood. The receptors originated from a woman in her twenties or thirties with Graves' hyperthyroidism. CDR3s include the opening cysteine and the closing phenylalanine or tryptophan. The order of the fields is J gene, clone size, D gene, V gene, CDR3 protein, CDR3 DNA. A D gene is named only where the DNA matches it firmly. Rows give clone size only sometimes, using once, few, many, or a class for an expanded clone.

TRBJ2-2 | . | TRBD1 | TRBV19 | CASSIEQGYTGELFF | TGTGCCAGTAGTATAGAACAGGGGTACACCGGGGAGCTGTTTTTT
TRBJ2-1 | . | . | TRBV24-1 | CATSDLRGRDREQFF | TGTGCCACCAGTGATTTGAGGGGGAGGGATCGAGAGCAGTTCTTC
TRBJ2-2 | few | . | TRBV9 | CASSTLQSGELFF | TGTGCCAGCAGCACCTTACAGTCCGGGGAGCTGTTTTTT
TRBJ2-7 | few | . | TRBV12-3/TRBV12-4 | CASSLGSWRGPSYEQYF | TGTGCCAGCAGTTTAGGAAGTTGGAGGGGGCCTTCCTACGAGCAGTACTTC
TRBJ2-1 | few | TRBD2 | TRBV10-2 | CASTSSGGYNEQFF | TGCGCCAGCACGAGTAGCGGGGGCTACAATGAGCAGTTCTTC
TRBJ2-3 | many | TRBD2 | TRBV12-3/TRBV12-4 | CASSLAIYAGGKGYSDTQYF | TGTGCCAGCAGTTTAGCGATTTATGCGGGAGGGAAAGGCTACTCAGATACGCAGTATTTT
TRBJ1-2 | many | . | TRBV5-5 | CASSLKHYGYTF | TGTGCCAGCAGCTTGAAACACTATGGCTACACCTTC
TRBJ2-7 | . | . | TRBV4-1 | CASSQGQDSTYEQYF | TGCGCCAGCAGCCAAGGGCAGGACTCAACCTACGAGCAGTACTTC
TRBJ2-1 | . | TRBD1 | TRBV6-5 | CASSTRLTDRGIYNEQFF | TGTGCCAGCAGTACTCGACTGACGGACAGGGGTATCTACAATGAGCAGTTCTTC
TRBJ2-1 | few | . | TRBV9 | CASSQPREMGGKGSYNEQFF | TGTGCCAGCAGCCAACCCCGGGAAATGGGGGGTAAGGGATCCTACAATGAGCAGTTCTTC
TRBJ1-5 | many | . | TRBV27 | CASGTWGAGGNQPQHF | TGTGCCAGCGGGACTTGGGGGGCCGGGGGCAATCAGCCCCAGCATTTT
TRBJ2-5 | many | . | TRBV28 | CASSLSRPGAETQYF | TGTGCCAGCAGTTTATCGCGTCCGGGGGCAGAGACCCAGTACTTC
TRBJ2-5 | few | . | TRBV19 | CASSDKRGETQYF | TGTGCCAGTAGTGACAAGAGGGGAGAGACCCAGTACTTC
TRBJ2-3 | many | TRBD2 | TRBV7-9 | CASSLGPREGPTDTQYF | TGTGCCAGCAGCTTAGGTCCCCGGGAGGGCCCTACAGATACGCAGTATTTT
TRBJ1-1 | . | TRBD1 | TRBV5-1 | CASSLAAGGRAFF | TGCGCCAGCAGCTTGGCCGCAGGGGGGAGAGCTTTCTTT
TRBJ2-7 | . | . | TRBV28 | CASSEYRAYEQYF | TGTGCCAGCAGTGAATACAGGGCCTACGAGCAGTACTTC
TRBJ1-1 | many | . | TRBV2 | CASSVTGLNTEAFF | TGTGCCAGCAGTGTGACGGGACTGAACACTGAAGCTTTCTTT
TRBJ1-5 | many | TRBD1 | TRBV28 | CASTESTGVHQPQHF | TGTGCCAGCACCGAATCGACAGGGGTACACCAGCCCCAGCATTTT
TRBJ2-5 | many | . | TRBV30 | CAWSGPGEETQYF | TGTGCCTGGAGTGGGCCGGGGGAAGAGACCCAGTACTTC
TRBJ2-3 | many | TRBD2 | TRBV6-1 | CASSERWPSGRFTDTQYF | TGTGCCAGCAGTGAAAGGTGGCCTAGCGGGAGGTTTACAGATACGCAGTATTTT
TRBJ2-1 | many | TRBD2 | TRBV28 | CASSLAGGQFF | TGTGCCAGCAGCCTAGCGGGGGGCCAGTTCTTC
TRBJ2-1 | few | . | TRBV7-9 | CANFRGNNGQFF | TGTGCCAATTTCCGGGGAAACAATGGGCAGTTCTTC
TRBJ2-1 | . | TRBD1 | TRBV7-9 | CASSSTGGDEQFF | TGTGCCAGCAGCTCCACAGGGGGCGATGAGCAGTTCTTC
TRBJ2-2 | many | . | TRBV11-2 | CASSLDQVTGELFF | TGTGCCAGCAGCTTAGACCAGGTTACCGGGGAGCTGTTTTTT
TRBJ1-1 | many | . | TRBV5-1 | CASRLAGVTEAFF | TGCGCCAGCAGACTCGCAGGGGTCACTGAAGCTTTCTTT
TRBJ1-4 | many | . | TRBV20-1 | CSASGTTNEKLFF | TGCAGTGCTAGTGGGACAACTAATGAAAAACTGTTTTTT
TRBJ2-7 | many | TRBD2 | TRBV5-1 | CASGLTLAGDEQYF | TGCGCCAGCGGCCTTACGCTAGCGGGAGACGAGCAGTACTTC
TRBJ2-1 | many | TRBD2 | TRBV2 | CASSESASGSYNEQFF | TGTGCCAGCAGTGAGTCCGCTAGCGGGAGTTACAATGAGCAGTTCTTC
TRBJ1-1 | . | TRBD1 | TRBV28 | CASRPRDRAFAEAFF | TGTGCCAGTAGACCCCGGGACAGGGCATTCGCTGAAGCTTTCTTT
TRBJ1-1 | many | TRBD1 | TRBV2 | CASSGDRGSDTEAFF | TGTGCCAGCAGCGGGGACAGGGGGTCAGACACTGAAGCTTTCTTT
TRBJ2-1 | many | TRBD2 | TRBV3-1 | CASSPSGAADYEQFF | TGTGCCAGCAGCCCTAGCGGGGCAGCGGACTATGAGCAGTTCTTC
TRBJ2-1 | many | . | TRBV27 | CASSLSRFNEQFF | TGTGCCAGCAGTTTATCGCGGTTTAATGAGCAGTTCTTC
TRBJ2-1 | many | . | TRBV11-2 | CASSLDRGSSYNEQFF | TGTGCCAGCAGCTTAGACCGGGGGAGCTCCTACAATGAGCAGTTCTTC
TRBJ1-5 | . | TRBD1 | TRBV18 | CASSPGGQGGHSNQPQHF | TGTGCCAGCTCACCAGGGGGACAGGGGGGGCATAGCAATCAGCCCCAGCATTTT
TRBJ2-5 | many | TRBD1 | TRBV28 | CASVAGGQQETQYF | TGTGCCAGCGTGGCAGGGGGCCAACAAGAGACCCAGTACTTC
TRBJ1-1 | many | TRBD1 | TRBV27 | CASSLIDRGHTEAFF | TGTGCCAGCAGTTTAATTGACAGGGGGCACACTGAAGCTTTCTTT
TRBJ2-1 | few | . | TRBV19 | CASSPGGQYNEQFF | TGTGCCAGTAGCCCGGGTGGGCAGTACAATGAGCAGTTCTTC
TRBJ2-1 | many | TRBD1 | TRBV5-1 | CASGQAGLNEQFF | TGCGCCAGTGGACAGGCCGGGCTCAATGAGCAGTTCTTC
TRBJ2-1 | . | . | TRBV28 | CASSSLMDPYNEQFF | TGTGCCAGCAGCAGCCTTATGGACCCCTACAATGAGCAGTTCTTC
TRBJ2-1 | . | . | TRBV30 | CAWDELRGEQFF | TGTGCCTGGGACGAATTGAGGGGTGAGCAGTTCTTC
TRBJ1-3 | many | . | TRBV29-1 | CSVGLRLENTIYF | TGCAGTGTCGGGCTGAGACTAGAAAACACCATATATTTT
TRBJ2-3 | . | . | TRBV15 | CATSRELASTDTQYF | TGTGCCACCAGCAGGGAACTAGCTAGCACAGATACGCAGTATTTT
TRBJ1-3 | many | . | TRBV28 | CASSAAGTGGNTIYF | TGTGCCAGCAGCGCAGCTGGGACTGGCGGAAACACCATATATTTT
TRBJ2-7 | few | TRBD1 | TRBV7-3 | CASSQTGWGEQYF | TGTGCCAGCAGCCAGACAGGGTGGGGCGAGCAGTACTTC
TRBJ2-3 | many | . | TRBV7-2 | CASSYRLGSWDTQYF | TGTGCCAGCAGCTATCGGCTTGGCAGTTGGGATACGCAGTATTTT
TRBJ2-1 | few | . | TRBV2 | CASSFTPLNEQFF | TGTGCCAGCAGTTTTACGCCGCTCAATGAGCAGTTCTTC
TRBJ2-7 | many | TRBD1 | TRBV28 | CASSRGQGSVHEQYF | TGTGCCAGCAGCCGGGGACAGGGGTCTGTCCACGAGCAGTACTTC
TRBJ1-1 | . | . | TRBV7-2 | CASSAPYRETEAFF | TGTGCCAGCAGCGCACCTTACAGGGAGACTGAAGCTTTCTTT
TRBJ1-1 | many | TRBD1 | TRBV20-1 | CSARATGGLTEAFF | TGCAGTGCTAGGGCGACAGGGGGCCTCACTGAAGCTTTCTTT
TRBJ1-3 | . | . | TRBV20-1 | CSARDTWLSGNTIYF | TGCAGTGCTAGAGATACGTGGTTGTCTGGAAACACCATATATTTT
TRBJ1-1 | many | . | TRBV30 | CAWRQSNTEAFF | TGTGCCTGGAGACAGTCAAACACTGAAGCTTTCTTT